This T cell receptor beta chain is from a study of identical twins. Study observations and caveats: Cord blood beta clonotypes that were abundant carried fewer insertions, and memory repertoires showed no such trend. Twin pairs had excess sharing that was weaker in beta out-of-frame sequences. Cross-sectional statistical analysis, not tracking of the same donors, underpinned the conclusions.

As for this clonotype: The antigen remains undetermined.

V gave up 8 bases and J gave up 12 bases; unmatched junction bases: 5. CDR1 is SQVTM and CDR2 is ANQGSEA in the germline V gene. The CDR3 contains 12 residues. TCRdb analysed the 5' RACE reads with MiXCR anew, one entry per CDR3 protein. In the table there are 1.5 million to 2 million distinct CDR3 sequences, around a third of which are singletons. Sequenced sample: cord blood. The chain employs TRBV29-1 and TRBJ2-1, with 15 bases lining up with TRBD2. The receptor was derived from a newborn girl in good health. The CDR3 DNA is TGCAGCAACGGACTAGCGGGAGGGGGGCAGTTCTTC. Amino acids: CSNGLAGGGQFF.